Listed below are T cell receptor beta chains from one sample, sequenced in a study of blood T cell repertoires in COVID-19. Libraries were prepared by immunoSEQ multiplex PCR; TCRdb keeps only in-frame clonotypes and omits some of them. The sample includes some 210,000 clones, approximately 91% seen only once; the top ten take around 5.9%. Sequences were obtained from peripheral blood. These receptors were taken from a woman aged 40-49 years who had recovered from COVID-19. CDR3s include the opening cysteine and the closing phenylalanine or tryptophan. The order of the fields is V gene, D gene, J gene, clone size, CDR3 protein, CDR3 DNA. The D gene is left open where the match is weak. Size is omitted from some rows. Given values are once, few, many or a class for expanded clones.

V gene: TRBV9; D gene: TRBD2; J gene: TRBJ2-7; clone size: NA; CDR3 protein: CASSVGGSDSYEQYF; CDR3 DNA: TGTGCCAGCAGCGTAGGCGGGAGCGACTCCTACGAGCAGTACTTC
V gene: TRBV9; D gene: TRBD2; J gene: TRBJ2-5; clone size: NA; CDR3 protein: CASSVGTSGQETQYF; CDR3 DNA: TGTGCCAGCAGCGTAGGAACTAGCGGACAAGAGACCCAGTACTTC
V gene: TRBV28; D gene: NA; J gene: TRBJ1-2; clone size: NA; CDR3 protein: CASSGPVRTDHYGYTF; CDR3 DNA: TGTGCCAGCAGTGGGCCGGTCAGGACAGACCACTATGGCTACACCTTC
V gene: TRBV10-1; D gene: NA; J gene: TRBJ2-3; clone size: NA; CDR3 protein: CASRVSPGPREDTQYF; CDR3 DNA: TGCGCCAGCAGAGTAAGCCCGGGTCCCCGGGAGGATACGCAGTATTTT
V gene: TRBV27; D gene: NA; J gene: TRBJ2-3; clone size: NA; CDR3 protein: CASSVTAYTDTQYF; CDR3 DNA: TGTGCCAGCAGTGTGACAGCGTACACAGATACGCAGTATTTT
V gene: TRBV9; D gene: NA; J gene: TRBJ2-1; clone size: NA; CDR3 protein: CASSVDSGSSSYNEQFF; CDR3 DNA: TGTGCCAGCAGCGTAGATTCAGGGTCGAGCTCCTACAATGAGCAGTTCTTC
V gene: TRBV2; D gene: NA; J gene: TRBJ1-1; clone size: NA; CDR3 protein: CASHGPAGTEAFF; CDR3 DNA: TGTGCCAGCCACGGCCCCGCGGGAACTGAAGCTTTCTTT
V gene: TRBV7-2; D gene: TRBD2; J gene: TRBJ2-7; clone size: NA; CDR3 protein: CASSWTSLREGAEQYF; CDR3 DNA: TGTGCCAGCAGCTGGACTAGCCTTCGGGAGGGTGCCGAGCAGTACTTC
V gene: TRBV7-9; D gene: TRBD2; J gene: TRBJ2-7; clone size: NA; CDR3 protein: CASSEGLARTYEQYF; CDR3 DNA: TGTGCCAGCAGCGAGGGACTAGCGAGGACCTACGAGCAGTACTTC
V gene: TRBV5-8; D gene: NA; J gene: TRBJ1-2; clone size: NA; CDR3 protein: CASSALDLQGNYGYTF; CDR3 DNA: TGTGCCAGCAGTGCGCTAGACTTACAGGGTAACTATGGCTACACCTTC
V gene: TRBV6-2/TRBV6-3; D gene: TRBD2; J gene: TRBJ2-7; clone size: many; CDR3 protein: CASSYRGAYEQYF; CDR3 DNA: TGTGCCAGCAGTTACCGGGGGGCCTACGAGCAGTACTTC
V gene: TRBV5-1; D gene: TRBD2; J gene: TRBJ2-7; clone size: NA; CDR3 protein: CASSLFVTSGILTYEQYF; CDR3 DNA: TGCGCCAGCAGCTTGTTTGTGACTAGCGGGATTCTCACATACGAGCAGTACTTC
V gene: TRBV6-2/TRBV6-3; D gene: NA; J gene: TRBJ1-2; clone size: NA; CDR3 protein: CASSYAAGRGYGYTF; CDR3 DNA: TGTGCCAGCAGTTACGCGGCAGGGCGAGGCTATGGCTACACCTTC
V gene: TRBV6-5; D gene: NA; J gene: TRBJ2-7; clone size: NA; CDR3 protein: CASTGLNEQYF; CDR3 DNA: TGTGCCAGCACGGGACTTAACGAGCAGTACTTC
V gene: TRBV11-2; D gene: NA; J gene: TRBJ1-2; clone size: NA; CDR3 protein: CASTEYLNRYDGYTF; CDR3 DNA: TGTGCCAGCACCGAGTACCTCAACAGGTACGATGGCTACACCTTC
V gene: TRBV27; D gene: NA; J gene: TRBJ2-3; clone size: NA; CDR3 protein: CASSFNRVSTDTQYF; CDR3 DNA: TGTGCCAGCAGTTTCAACAGGGTTTCCACAGATACGCAGTATTTT
V gene: TRBV2; D gene: NA; J gene: TRBJ1-1; clone size: NA; CDR3 protein: CASSEMFGGGTENTEAFF; CDR3 DNA: TGTGCCAGCAGTGAAATGTTTGGGGGGGGCACCGAGAACACTGAAGCTTTCTTT
V gene: TRBV12-3/TRBV12-4; D gene: TRBD1; J gene: TRBJ1-2; clone size: NA; CDR3 protein: CASSPDRAYGYTF; CDR3 DNA: TGTGCCAGCAGTCCCGACAGGGCCTATGGCTACACCTTC
V gene: TRBV25-1; D gene: NA; J gene: TRBJ1-2; clone size: NA; CDR3 protein: CASSEPLGGYGYTF; CDR3 DNA: TGTGCCAGCAGTGAACCTCTGGGAGGCTATGGCTACACCTTC
V gene: TRBV27; D gene: TRBD1; J gene: TRBJ1-4; clone size: NA; CDR3 protein: CASSDGTGNEKLFF; CDR3 DNA: TGTGCCAGCAGTGACGGGACAGGCAATGAAAAACTGTTTTTT
V gene: TRBV5-4; D gene: TRBD1; J gene: TRBJ2-3; clone size: NA; CDR3 protein: CASSSQGATADTQYF; CDR3 DNA: TGTGCCAGCAGCTCACAGGGGGCGACAGCAGATACGCAGTATTTT
V gene: TRBV28; D gene: NA; J gene: TRBJ2-7; clone size: NA; CDR3 protein: CASSSGHTYEQYF; CDR3 DNA: TGTGCCAGCAGTTCGGGACATACCTACGAGCAGTACTTC
V gene: TRBV7-2; D gene: NA; J gene: TRBJ2-5; clone size: NA; CDR3 protein: CASSEMGLIKETQYF; CDR3 DNA: TGTGCCAGCAGCGAAATGGGACTGATTAAAGAGACCCAGTACTTC
V gene: TRBV11-3; D gene: TRBD2; J gene: TRBJ2-1; clone size: NA; CDR3 protein: CASSPRRLAGPNEQFF; CDR3 DNA: TGTGCCAGCAGCCCACGCAGACTAGCGGGACCGAATGAGCAGTTCTTC
V gene: TRBV14; D gene: NA; J gene: TRBJ1-6; clone size: NA; CDR3 protein: CASSQDSNSPLHF; CDR3 DNA: TGTGCCAGCAGCCAAGATAGCAATTCACCCCTCCACTTT
V gene: TRBV19; D gene: TRBD2; J gene: TRBJ2-2; clone size: NA; CDR3 protein: CASSPGTSITGELFF; CDR3 DNA: TGTGCCAGTAGTCCCGGGACTAGCATCACCGGGGAGCTGTTTTTT
V gene: TRBV5-1; D gene: NA; J gene: TRBJ2-7; clone size: few; CDR3 protein: CASSLTTGSIYEQYF; CDR3 DNA: TGCGCCAGCAGCTTGACTACAGGGTCGATCTACGAGCAGTACTTC
V gene: TRBV19; D gene: TRBD2; J gene: TRBJ2-3; clone size: NA; CDR3 protein: CASSITSGTIPDTQYF; CDR3 DNA: TGTGCCAGTAGTATAACTAGCGGGACCATCCCAGATACGCAGTATTTT
V gene: TRBV19; D gene: NA; J gene: TRBJ1-5; clone size: NA; CDR3 protein: CASSIARTINQPQHF; CDR3 DNA: TGTGCCAGTAGTATAGCTCGGACTATCAATCAGCCCCAGCATTTT
V gene: TRBV7-9; D gene: TRBD2; J gene: TRBJ2-3; clone size: NA; CDR3 protein: CASSPPGLAGTDTQYF; CDR3 DNA: TGTGCCAGCAGCCCCCCGGGACTAGCGGGAACAGATACGCAGTATTTT
V gene: TRBV27; D gene: TRBD2; J gene: TRBJ2-7; clone size: once; CDR3 protein: CATAPQGLMGQYF; CDR3 DNA: TGTGCCACAGCACCCCAGGGACTAATGGGGCAGTACTTC
V gene: TRBV28; D gene: TRBD2; J gene: TRBJ2-1; clone size: NA; CDR3 protein: CASSSPGTSGYNEQFF; CDR3 DNA: TGTGCCAGCAGTTCGCCCGGGACTAGCGGATACAATGAGCAGTTCTTC
V gene: TRBV29-1; D gene: NA; J gene: TRBJ1-1; clone size: NA; CDR3 protein: CSVHKRAGTNTEAFF; CDR3 DNA: TGCAGCGTTCATAAGAGGGCAGGGACAAACACTGAAGCTTTCTTT
V gene: TRBV18; D gene: TRBD1; J gene: TRBJ1-6; clone size: NA; CDR3 protein: CASSPMNWQGAESYNSPLHF; CDR3 DNA: TGTGCCAGCTCACCTATGAATTGGCAGGGGGCCGAATCCTATAATTCACCCCTCCACTTT
V gene: TRBV19; D gene: NA; J gene: TRBJ2-3; clone size: NA; CDR3 protein: CASSKISDTGPDTQYF; CDR3 DNA: TGTGCCAGTAGCAAAATTAGCGACACGGGTCCAGATACGCAGTATTTT
V gene: TRBV28; D gene: TRBD2; J gene: TRBJ2-7; clone size: NA; CDR3 protein: CVSSPGLAGGPGEQYF; CDR3 DNA: TGTGTCAGCAGCCCGGGACTAGCGGGAGGGCCTGGCGAGCAGTACTTC
V gene: TRBV9; D gene: NA; J gene: TRBJ2-2; clone size: once; CDR3 protein: CASSVLGDLYTGELFF; CDR3 DNA: TGTGCCAGCAGCGTCCTTGGGGACTTGTACACCGGGGAGCTGTTTTTT
V gene: TRBV6-4; D gene: NA; J gene: TRBJ1-2; clone size: NA; CDR3 protein: CASSQTPNRGDYGYTF; CDR3 DNA: TGTGCCAGCAGTCAGACCCCAAACCGGGGAGACTATGGCTACACCTTC
V gene: TRBV27; D gene: TRBD2; J gene: TRBJ2-2; clone size: once; CDR3 protein: CASSPGLAGGGELFF; CDR3 DNA: TGTGCCAGCTCCCCGGGCCTAGCGGGGGGCGGGGAGCTGTTTTTT
V gene: TRBV6-6; D gene: NA; J gene: TRBJ1-5; clone size: few; CDR3 protein: CASSYLNQPQHF; CDR3 DNA: TGTGCCAGCAGTTACCTCAATCAGCCCCAGCATTTT
V gene: TRBV2; D gene: NA; J gene: TRBJ2-7; clone size: NA; CDR3 protein: CASSALVSVSYEQYF; CDR3 DNA: TGTGCCAGCAGCGCCCTCGTGTCAGTCTCCTACGAGCAGTACTTC
V gene: TRBV6-1; D gene: TRBD1; J gene: TRBJ1-2; clone size: NA; CDR3 protein: CASSGIDPGQGRNGYTF; CDR3 DNA: TGTGCCAGCAGTGGGATAGATCCGGGACAGGGTCGGAATGGCTACACCTTC
V gene: TRBV24-1; D gene: NA; J gene: TRBJ2-3; clone size: NA; CDR3 protein: CATSDRGYTDTQYF; CDR3 DNA: TGTGCCACCAGTGACAGGGGATACACAGATACGCAGTATTTT
V gene: TRBV6-2/TRBV6-3; D gene: TRBD1; J gene: TRBJ1-1; clone size: once; CDR3 protein: CASSRQGAREIAFF; CDR3 DNA: TGTGCCAGCAGTAGACAGGGGGCGCGAGAAATAGCTTTCTTT
V gene: TRBV2; D gene: NA; J gene: TRBJ1-2; clone size: NA; CDR3 protein: CASREAEYSGYTF; CDR3 DNA: TGTGCCAGCAGGGAGGCAGAGTACTCTGGCTACACCTTC
V gene: TRBV2; D gene: NA; J gene: TRBJ2-1; clone size: NA; CDR3 protein: CASNRESSYNEQFF; CDR3 DNA: TGTGCCAGCAACCGGGAGAGCTCCTACAATGAGCAGTTCTTC
V gene: TRBV1; D gene: NA; J gene: TRBJ2-3; clone size: NA; CDR3 protein: CTSSQDPRGRADTQYF; CDR3 DNA: TGCACCAGCAGCCAAGACCCGCGGGGCCGGGCAGATACGCAGTATTTT
V gene: TRBV4-3; D gene: TRBD2; J gene: TRBJ2-1; clone size: NA; CDR3 protein: CASSRGQAGERSYNEQFF; CDR3 DNA: TGCGCCAGCAGCCGGGGGCAAGCGGGAGAAAGGTCCTACAATGAGCAGTTCTTC
V gene: TRBV7-2; D gene: NA; J gene: TRBJ1-1; clone size: NA; CDR3 protein: CASSLVNTGNTEAFF; CDR3 DNA: TGTGCCAGCAGCTTAGTTAATACAGGGAACACTGAAGCTTTCTTT
V gene: TRBV2; D gene: NA; J gene: TRBJ1-3; clone size: NA; CDR3 protein: CASSVGPFRGNTIYF; CDR3 DNA: TGTGCCAGCAGTGTTGGCCCATTTCGCGGAAACACCATATATTTT
V gene: TRBV5-6; D gene: NA; J gene: TRBJ1-2; clone size: NA; CDR3 protein: CASTLNFYGYTF; CDR3 DNA: TGTGCCAGCACCCTGAACTTCTATGGCTACACCTTC
V gene: TRBV10-1; D gene: TRBD2; J gene: TRBJ2-7; clone size: NA; CDR3 protein: CASRGGRATYEQYF; CDR3 DNA: TGCGCCAGCAGAGGCGGGAGGGCCACCTACGAGCAGTACTTC
V gene: TRBV27; D gene: NA; J gene: TRBJ1-6; clone size: once; CDR3 protein: CASSPPGDNSPLHF; CDR3 DNA: TGTGCCAGCAGTCCCCCGGGTGATAATTCACCCCTCCACTTT
V gene: TRBV27; D gene: NA; J gene: TRBJ1-6; clone size: NA; CDR3 protein: CASSFEGTFYNSPLHF; CDR3 DNA: TGTGCCAGCAGTTTTGAGGGAACGTTCTATAATTCACCCCTCCACTTT